This T cell receptor beta chain comes out of a study of spatial heterogeneity in lung cancer. Time point specified: sample taken at primary tumor resection. The donor population consisted of 72 patients with untreated, early-stage non-small cell lung cancer. Points from the study as a whole: Blood contained ubiquitous expanded tumor TCRs more at resection than at follow-up.

This CDR3 region has 14 residues. V dropped 8 bases and J dropped 4; count of bases not matched to a gene: 7. Germline V lookup: CDR1 SEHNR, CDR2 FQNEAQ (reference sequence). This clonotype showed up just a few times. Its antigen is currently unknown. MiXCR was run by TCRdb on the 5' RACE reads, yielding one entry per CDR3 protein. The table records about 21,000 distinct CDR3 sequences, roughly 4.2% of them present only once. The sequencing used PBMCs, collected at surgery. The TCR originated in a male donor with early-stage non-small cell lung cancer. The rearrangement joins TRBV7-9 to TRBJ2-2; TRBD2 matches at 7 bases. The CDR3 DNA reads as TGTGCCAGCCGACCGACTAGCCCCACCGGGGAGCTGTTTTTT. Amino acids: CASRPTSPTGELFF.